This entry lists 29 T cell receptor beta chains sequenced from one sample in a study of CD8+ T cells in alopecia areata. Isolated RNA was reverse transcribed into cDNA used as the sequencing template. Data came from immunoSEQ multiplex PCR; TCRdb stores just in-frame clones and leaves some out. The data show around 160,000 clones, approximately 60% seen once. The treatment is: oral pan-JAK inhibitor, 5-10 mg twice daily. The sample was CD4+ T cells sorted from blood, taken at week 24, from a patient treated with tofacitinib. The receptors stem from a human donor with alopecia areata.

Here the CDR3 reads CASSPSGRSEAFF. The CDR3 DNA reads as TGTGCCAGCAGTCCCTCAGGTAGATCTGAAGCTTTCTTT. The rearrangement uses TRBV11-1 and TRBJ1-1; D is undetermined. Germline V gene data show CDR1 as SGHAT and CDR2 as FQDESV (reference sequence). The CDR3 spans 13 residues. Trimming took 6 bases from V and 6 from J, leaving 14 bases between them.

The CDR3 coding sequence is TGCAGCGTTGTTTCGCAGCTCCAAGAGACCCAGTACTTC. Translated, it gives CSVVSQLQETQYF. The chain recombines TRBV29-1 with TRBJ2-5; D is uncertain. Germline V gene sequence: CDR1 SQVTM, CDR2 ANQGSEA. Deletions cut 4 bases from V and 1 base from J, with 10 bases between. The length of the CDR3 is 13 residues.

The DNA for the CDR3 is TGTGCCAGCAGTTATGGGCAGGGGGAAGGCACTGAAGCTTTCTTT. It is translated as CASSYGQGEGTEAFF. This chain links TRBV6-6 with TRBJ1-1, with 7 bases matching TRBD1. This CDR3 region has 15 residues. Germline CDR1 is MNHNY and CDR2 is SVGAGI (reference sequence). With V trimmed by 3 bases and J by 4 bases, 8 bases remained unmatched.

The CDR3 reads CASSQDHTQYF. The CDR3 DNA sequence: TGCGCCAGCAGCCAAGATCATACGCAGTACTTC. V is TRBV4-1 and J is TRBJ2-7, with D unclear. Trimming shortened V by 0 bases and J by 9 bases, and 6 bases separated the two germline ends. This CDR3 has 11 amino acids. Germline V lookup: CDR1 MGHRA, CDR2 YSYEKL.

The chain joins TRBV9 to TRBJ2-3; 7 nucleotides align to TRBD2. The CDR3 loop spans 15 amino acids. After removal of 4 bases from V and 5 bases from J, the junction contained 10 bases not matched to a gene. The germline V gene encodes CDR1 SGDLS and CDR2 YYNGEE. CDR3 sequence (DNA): TGTGCCAGCAGCATAGCGGGTCAAGCGGTAGATACGCAGTATTTT. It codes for CASSIAGQAVDTQYF.

CDR3 coding DNA: TGTGCCTGGACCCAATTGGGGGTTTCACGCGACGATTCACCCCTCCACTTT. This codes for CAWTQLGVSRDDSPLHF. The J gene is TRBJ1-6, the V gene TRBV30, with D perhaps matching TRBD1 (5 bases). V dropped 4 bases and J dropped 8 bases, with 24 bases sitting between them. This CDR3 is 17 amino acids long. The V gene's germline CDR1 is GTSNPN and CDR2 SVGIG (reference sequence). The variable domain in full, completed from reference TRBV30 and TRBJ1-6, reads SQTIHQWPATLVQPVGSPLSLECTVEGTSNPNLYWYRQAAGRGLQLLFYSVGIGQISSEVPQNLSASRPQDRQFILSSKKLLLSDSGFYLCAWTQLGVSRDDSPLHFGNGTRLTVT.

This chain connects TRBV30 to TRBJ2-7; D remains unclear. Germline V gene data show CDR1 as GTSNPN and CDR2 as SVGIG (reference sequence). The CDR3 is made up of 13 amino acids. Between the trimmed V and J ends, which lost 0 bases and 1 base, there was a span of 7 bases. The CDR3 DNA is TGTGCCTGGAGTGTCAAGGGATCCTACGAGCAGTACTTC. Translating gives CAWSVKGSYEQYF.

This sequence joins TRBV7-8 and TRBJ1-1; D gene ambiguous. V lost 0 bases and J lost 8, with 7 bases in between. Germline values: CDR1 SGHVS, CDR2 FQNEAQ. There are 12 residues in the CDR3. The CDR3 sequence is CASSLATREAFF. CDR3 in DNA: TGTGCCAGCAGCTTAGCGACCCGAGAAGCTTTCTTT.

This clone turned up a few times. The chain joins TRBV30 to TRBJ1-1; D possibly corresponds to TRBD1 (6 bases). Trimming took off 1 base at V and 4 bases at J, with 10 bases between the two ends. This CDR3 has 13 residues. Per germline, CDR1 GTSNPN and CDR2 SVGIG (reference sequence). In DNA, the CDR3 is TGTGCCTGGAGTGGCCAGGGGCCCACTGAAGCTTTCTTT. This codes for CAWSGQGPTEAFF.

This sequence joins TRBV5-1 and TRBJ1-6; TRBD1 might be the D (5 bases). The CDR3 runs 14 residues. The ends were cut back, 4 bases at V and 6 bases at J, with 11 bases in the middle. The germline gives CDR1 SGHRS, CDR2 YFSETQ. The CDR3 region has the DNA TGCGCCAGCAGCCCAGTCCAGGGTAATTCACCCCTCCACTTT. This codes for CASSPVQGNSPLHF.

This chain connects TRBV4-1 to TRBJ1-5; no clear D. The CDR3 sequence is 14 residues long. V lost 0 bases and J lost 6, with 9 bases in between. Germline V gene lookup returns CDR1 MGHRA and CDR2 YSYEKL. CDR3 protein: CASSQEYQLQPQHF. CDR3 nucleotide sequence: TGCGCCAGCAGCCAAGAGTACCAGCTTCAGCCCCAGCATTTT.

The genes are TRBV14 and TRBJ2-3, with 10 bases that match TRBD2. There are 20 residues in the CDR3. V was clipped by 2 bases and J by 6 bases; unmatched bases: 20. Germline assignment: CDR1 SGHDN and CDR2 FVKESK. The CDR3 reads CASSQRSSGGAGRWSDTQYF. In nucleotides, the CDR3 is TGTGCCAGCAGCCAACGGTCGAGCGGGGGGGCCGGTCGCTGGTCGGATACGCAGTATTTT. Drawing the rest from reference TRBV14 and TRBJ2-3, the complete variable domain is EAGVTQFPSHSVIEKGQTVTLRCDPISGHDNLYWYRRVMGKEIKFLLHFVKESKQDESGMPNNRFLAERTGGTYSTLKVQPAELEDSGVYFCASSQRSSGGAGRWSDTQYFGPGTRLTVL.

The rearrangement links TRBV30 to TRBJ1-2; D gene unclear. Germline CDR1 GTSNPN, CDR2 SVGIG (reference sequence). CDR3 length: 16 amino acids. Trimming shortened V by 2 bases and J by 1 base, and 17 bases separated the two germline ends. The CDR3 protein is CAWSLTVGLLNYGYTF. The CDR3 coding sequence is TGTGCCTGGAGTTTAACGGTTGGCTTACTTAACTATGGCTACACCTTC.

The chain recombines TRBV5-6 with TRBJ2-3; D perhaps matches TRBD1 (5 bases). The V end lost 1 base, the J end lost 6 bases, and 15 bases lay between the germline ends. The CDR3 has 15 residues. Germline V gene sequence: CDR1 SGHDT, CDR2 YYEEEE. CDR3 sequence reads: CASSLRSGSRDTQYF. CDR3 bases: TGTGCCAGCAGCTTGAGGTCAGGGTCGAGGGATACGCAGTATTTT.

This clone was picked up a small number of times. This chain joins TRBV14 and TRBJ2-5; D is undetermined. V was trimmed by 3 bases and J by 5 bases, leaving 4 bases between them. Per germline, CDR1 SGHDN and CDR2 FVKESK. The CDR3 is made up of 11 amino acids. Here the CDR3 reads CASSHSETQYF. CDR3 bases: TGTGCCAGCAGCCATTCGGAGACCCAGTACTTC. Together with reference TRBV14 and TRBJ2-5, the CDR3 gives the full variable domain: EAGVTQFPSHSVIEKGQTVTLRCDPISGHDNLYWYRRVMGKEIKFLLHFVKESKQDESGMPNNRFLAERTGGTYSTLKVQPAELEDSGVYFCASSHSETQYFGPGTRLLVL.

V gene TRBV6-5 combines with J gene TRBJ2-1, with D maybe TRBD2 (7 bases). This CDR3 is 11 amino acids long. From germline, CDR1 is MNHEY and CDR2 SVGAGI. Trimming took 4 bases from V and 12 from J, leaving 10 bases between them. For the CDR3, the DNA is TGTGCCAGCAGTTGGGGGGGCGGGCAGTTCTTC. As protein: CASSWGGGQFF.

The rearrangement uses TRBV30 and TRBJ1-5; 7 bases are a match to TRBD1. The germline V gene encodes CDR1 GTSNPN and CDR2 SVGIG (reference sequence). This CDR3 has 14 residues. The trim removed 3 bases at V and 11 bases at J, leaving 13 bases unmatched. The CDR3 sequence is CAWRDSGGSGAQHF. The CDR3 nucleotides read TGTGCCTGGAGGGATTCAGGGGGTTCGGGAGCCCAGCATTTT.

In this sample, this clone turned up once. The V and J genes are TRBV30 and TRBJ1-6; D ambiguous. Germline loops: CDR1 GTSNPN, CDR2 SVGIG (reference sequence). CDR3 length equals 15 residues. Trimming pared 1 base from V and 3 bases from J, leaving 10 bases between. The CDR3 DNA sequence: TGTGCCTGGAGTGGGGCGGAGGGCTATAATTCACCCCTCCACTTT. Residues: CAWSGAEGYNSPLHF.

The CDR3 nucleotides read TGTGCCAGCAGTGAACAAAGGGCAGCGGCAAATGAGCAGTTCTTC. It translates to CASSEQRAAANEQFF. The chain recombines TRBV2 with TRBJ2-1; D perhaps matches TRBD2 (5 bases). The CDR3 is 15 residues long. Per germline, CDR1 SNHLY and CDR2 FYNNEI. V lost 2 bases to trimming and J lost 7 bases, with 15 bases between them.

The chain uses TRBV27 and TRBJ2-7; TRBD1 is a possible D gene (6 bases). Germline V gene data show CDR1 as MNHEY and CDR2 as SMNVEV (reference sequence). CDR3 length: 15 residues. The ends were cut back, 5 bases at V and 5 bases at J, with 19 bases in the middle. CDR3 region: CASSQPGQFPHEQYF. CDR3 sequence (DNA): TGTGCCAGCAGTCAACCGGGACAATTCCCCCACGAGCAGTACTTC.

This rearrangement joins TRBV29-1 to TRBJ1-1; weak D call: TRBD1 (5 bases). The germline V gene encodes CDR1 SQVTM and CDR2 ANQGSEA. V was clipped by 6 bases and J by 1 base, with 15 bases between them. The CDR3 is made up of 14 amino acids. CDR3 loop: CSVVGRRGNTEAFF. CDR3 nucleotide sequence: TGCAGCGTCGTGGGACGACGGGGGAACACTGAAGCTTTCTTT.

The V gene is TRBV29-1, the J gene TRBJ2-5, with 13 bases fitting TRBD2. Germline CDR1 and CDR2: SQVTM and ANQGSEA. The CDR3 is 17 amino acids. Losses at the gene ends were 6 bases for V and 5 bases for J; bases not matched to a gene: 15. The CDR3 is CSVIGTSGDALWETQYF. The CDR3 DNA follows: TGCAGCGTCATCGGGACTAGCGGGGACGCTTTATGGGAGACCCAGTACTTC.

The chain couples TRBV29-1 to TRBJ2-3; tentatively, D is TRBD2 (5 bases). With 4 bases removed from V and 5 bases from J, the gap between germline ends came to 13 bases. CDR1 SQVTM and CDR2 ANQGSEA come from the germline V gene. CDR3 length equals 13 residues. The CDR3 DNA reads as TGCAGCGTTGCTAGGACGGACTTAGATACGCAGTATTTT. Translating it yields CSVARTDLDTQYF.

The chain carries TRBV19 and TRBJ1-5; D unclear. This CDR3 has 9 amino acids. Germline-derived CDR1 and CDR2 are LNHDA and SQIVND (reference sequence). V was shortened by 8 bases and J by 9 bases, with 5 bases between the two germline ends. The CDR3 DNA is TGTGCCAGTGGCCTGCCCCAGCATTTT. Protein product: CASGLPQHF. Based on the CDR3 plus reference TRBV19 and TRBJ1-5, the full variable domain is DGGITQSPKYLFRKEGQNVTLSCEQNLNHDAMYWYRQDPGQGLRLIYYSQIVNDFQKGDIAEGYSVSREKKESFPLTVTSAQKNPTAFYLCASGLPQHFGDGTRLSIL.

The CDR3 nucleotides are TGTGCCTGGTTTCCCGGCCTCTCTGGAAACACCATATATTTT. As protein: CAWFPGLSGNTIYF. V usage is TRBV30 and J usage is TRBJ1-3; D unclear. Germline V gene sequence: CDR1 GTSNPN, CDR2 SVGIG (reference sequence). Trimming removed 5 bases at V and 0 bases at J, with 11 bases between. The CDR3 runs to 14 residues.

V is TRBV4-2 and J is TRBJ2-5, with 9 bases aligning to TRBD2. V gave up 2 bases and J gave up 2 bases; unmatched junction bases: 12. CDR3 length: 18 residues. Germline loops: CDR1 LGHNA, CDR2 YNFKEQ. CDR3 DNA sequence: TGTGCCAGCAGCCAATGGTCTAGCGGGGTTCCCGAACAAGAGACCCAGTACTTC. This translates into CASSQWSSGVPEQETQYF.

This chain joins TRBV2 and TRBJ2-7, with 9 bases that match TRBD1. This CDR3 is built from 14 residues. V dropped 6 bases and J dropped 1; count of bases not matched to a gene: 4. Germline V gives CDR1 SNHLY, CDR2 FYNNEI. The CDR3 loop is CASRSGTGSYEQYF. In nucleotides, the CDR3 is TGTGCCAGCAGGAGCGGGACAGGGTCCTACGAGCAGTACTTC.

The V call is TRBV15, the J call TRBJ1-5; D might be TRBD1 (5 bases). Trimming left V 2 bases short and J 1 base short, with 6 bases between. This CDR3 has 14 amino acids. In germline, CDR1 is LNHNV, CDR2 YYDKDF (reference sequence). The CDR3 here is CATSRQGSNQPQHF. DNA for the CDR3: TGTGCCACCAGCAGACAGGGCAGCAATCAGCCCCAGCATTTT.

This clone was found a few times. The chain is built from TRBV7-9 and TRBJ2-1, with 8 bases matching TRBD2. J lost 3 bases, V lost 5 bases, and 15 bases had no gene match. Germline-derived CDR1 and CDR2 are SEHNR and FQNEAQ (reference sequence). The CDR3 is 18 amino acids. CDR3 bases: TGTGCCAGCAGCGACCGCCGGGGGGGCGGGGGGTACTACAATGAGCAGTTCTTC. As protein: CASSDRRGGGGYYNEQFF. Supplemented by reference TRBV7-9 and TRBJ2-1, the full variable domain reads DTGVSQNPRHKITKRGQNVTFRCDPISEHNRLYWYRQTLGQGPEFLTYFQNEAQLEKSRLLSDRFSAERPKGSFSTLEIQRTEQGDSAMYLCASSDRRGGGGYYNEQFFGPGTRLTVL.